This T cell receptor (beta chain) came from a study of blood T cell repertoires in COVID-19. Study overall: The study drew acute and convalescent COVID-19 samples from the United States, Italy and Spain. The analysed material was cDNA or gDNA that came from T cells, B-cell-depleted T cells, or PBMCs.

The participants were between about 18 and 89 years old and came from under 25 US areas. The repertoire was sequenced with immunoSEQ multiplex PCR; TCRdb's copy has only in-frame clones and lacks some. Of some 260,000 clones listed, about 81% are singletons. The germline V gene has CDR1 MNHEY and CDR2 SMNVEV (reference sequence). The CDR3 covers 15 residues. V shed 2 bases, J shed 6 bases, and the junction held 7 bases outside the gene matches. The chain carries TRBV27 and TRBJ1-5, with 7 bases lining up with TRBD1. The sample comprised PBMCs or T cells enriched from blood (not recorded which). The TCR was taken from a man under 40 with acute COVID-19. The CDR3 sequence: CASSLTGVHAQPQHF. CDR3 nucleotides: TGTGCCAGCAGTTTAACAGGGGTTCATGCTCAGCCCCAGCATTTT.